A selection of T cell receptor beta chains follows, all from one sample in a study of cytomegalovirus exposure and HLA in healthy donors. Assay: immunoSEQ multiplex PCR; the TCRdb copy retains only in-frame clones and omits some. Of fewer than 200,000 clones in the sample, roughly 74% were seen once. Specimen: PBMCs. The receptors stem from a woman aged 25 to 39 in good health and CMV-seropositive. Each CDR3 is given with its conserved first and last residue. D genes are given only for firm matches. Clone size is shown for a subset of rows, as once, few, many or a class of expanded clone.

J gene,clone size,D gene,V gene,CDR3 DNA,CDR3 protein
TRBJ1-4,few,-,TRBV6-1,TGTGCCAGCAGTGGTCGTACGGGTTGGGAAAAACTGTTTTTT,CASSGRTGWEKLFF
TRBJ1-5,-,-,TRBV5-1,TGCGCCAGCAGGCTAACATTGGGCCTGGATCAGCCCCAGCATTTT,CASRLTLGLDQPQHF
TRBJ2-1,-,-,TRBV5-8,TGTGCCAGCAGCTTGGTGCCGAGAGAGTACAATGAGCAGTTCTTC,CASSLVPREYNEQFF
TRBJ1-2,few,-,TRBV2,TGTGCCAGCAGTGAATTGCGGACAGACTATGGCTACACCTTC,CASSELRTDYGYTF
TRBJ2-7,few,TRBD1,TRBV19,TGTGCCAGTAGTCTACAGGGGGCCGTCCCCACCTACGAGCAGTACTTC,CASSLQGAVPTYEQYF
TRBJ1-5,-,-,TRBV19,TGTGCCAGTAGTATGAGCAGGGTGAGCAATCAGCCCCAGCATTTT,CASSMSRVSNQPQHF
TRBJ2-5,-,-,TRBV2,TGTGCCAGCAGTGCTGCAGGAGAGACCCAGTACTTC,CASSAAGETQYF
TRBJ2-7,-,-,TRBV27,TGTGCCAGTGGGACATACCCCTACGAGCAGTACTTC,CASGTYPYEQYF
TRBJ2-1,few,-,TRBV11-3,TGTGCCAGCAGCTTAGATCAGGGGTACAATGAGCAGTTCTTC,CASSLDQGYNEQFF
TRBJ2-7,-,TRBD2,TRBV27,TGTGCCAGCAGTTTCAGCGGGGCGAGCTCCTACGAGCAGTACTTC,CASSFSGASSYEQYF
TRBJ2-5,-,TRBD2,TRBV7-9,TGTGCCAGCAGCTTAGGCGCGGGAGCTTGGGGCAAGACCCAGTACTTC,CASSLGAGAWGKTQYF
TRBJ1-1,once,-,TRBV2,TGTGCCAGCACAAGGGCCCGGGAGTGGATCACTGAAGCTTTCTTT,CASTRAREWITEAFF
TRBJ2-2,-,TRBD2,TRBV27,TGTGCCAGCAGAGGTAGCGGGGTTATCGGGGAGCTGTTTTTT,CASRGSGVIGELFF
TRBJ2-3,few,TRBD2,TRBV18,TGTGCCAGCTCACTCCACTTCGGGGGGAGCCCGGGGGATACGCAGTATTTT,CASSLHFGGSPGDTQYF
TRBJ1-4,once,-,TRBV11-3,TGTGCCAGCAGCTTTGGACAGCGAGCAACTAATGAAAAACTGTTTTTT,CASSFGQRATNEKLFF
TRBJ2-3,-,-,TRBV6-6,TGTGCCACTAGGACTGAAAGCACAGATACGCAGTATTTT,CATRTESTDTQYF
TRBJ2-5,-,-,TRBV7-2,TGTGCCAGCAGCATAAACGCAGGGGCGGAAGAGACCCAGTACTTC,CASSINAGAEETQYF
TRBJ2-2,-,TRBD1,TRBV28,TGTGCCAGCAGTCCTTTGACAGGGTGGATCACCGGGGAGCTGTTTTTT,CASSPLTGWITGELFF
TRBJ2-7,few,-,TRBV4-2,TGTGCCAGCAGCCAAGACCAGGGGACCTACGAGCAGTACTTC,CASSQDQGTYEQYF
TRBJ2-2,-,TRBD2,TRBV7-2,TGTGCCAGCAGCTCCCGGGGGGGAAACACCGGGGAGCTGTTTTTT,CASSSRGGNTGELFF
TRBJ2-3,-,-,TRBV18,TGTGCCAGCTCACCTGGAGGGGCACGCACAGATACGCAGTATTTT,CASSPGGARTDTQYF
TRBJ1-5,-,TRBD1,TRBV19,TGTGCCAGTAGTCCGTGGACAGGGGTGGTTCAGCCCCAGCATTTT,CASSPWTGVVQPQHF
TRBJ2-1,few,-,TRBV18,TGTGCCAGCTCACCAAGTGACAGGCCAAACAATGAGCAGTTCTTC,CASSPSDRPNNEQFF
TRBJ2-7,-,TRBD1,TRBV28,TGTGCCAGCAGTCCCGGGACAGTGGGCCTCGAGCAGTACTTC,CASSPGTVGLEQYF
TRBJ1-1,-,-,TRBV11-3,TGTGCCAGCAGCTCCTCCGAGGAAGATGAAGCTTTCTTT,CASSSSEEDEAFF
TRBJ1-2,-,TRBD1,TRBV27,TGTGCCAGCAGTTATGGACAGGCCTATGGCTACACCTTC,CASSYGQAYGYTF
TRBJ2-1,-,-,TRBV15,TGTGCCACCAGCAGAGCGGGAGTGGGTAATGAGCAGTTCTTC,CATSRAGVGNEQFF
TRBJ2-7,-,-,TRBV5-8,TGTGCCAGCAGCTCACCCTATAAGACAGTCTACGAGCAGTACTTC,CASSSPYKTVYEQYF
TRBJ2-2,once,TRBD1,TRBV11-2,TGTGCCAGCAGCGCCAGACAGGGGGCGAACACCGGGGAGCTGTTTTTT,CASSARQGANTGELFF
TRBJ2-5,-,TRBD2,TRBV28,TGTGCCAGCAGTTGGGCTCTAGCGGGGGCAGAGACCCAGTACTTC,CASSWALAGAETQYF
TRBJ2-5,-,-,TRBV7-6,TGTGCCAGCAGCCAACAAGAGACCCAGTACTTC,CASSQQETQYF
TRBJ1-3,-,TRBD1,TRBV7-2,TGTGCCAGCAGCTCAGACAGGGGAACTGGAAACACCATATATTTT,CASSSDRGTGNTIYF
TRBJ2-1,-,TRBD2,TRBV9,TGTGCCAGCAGCCCACTCGGAGTGGCTAGCGGGAGTTATAATGAGCAGTTCTTC,CASSPLGVASGSYNEQFF
TRBJ2-6,few,TRBD1,TRBV6-1,TGTGCCAGCAGTGAAGGAGGGGGCTGGGCCAACGTCCTGACTTTC,CASSEGGGWANVLTF
TRBJ2-1,-,TRBD1,TRBV7-9,TGTGCCAGCAGCACCGATACACAGGGGGCGGGGAATGAGCAGTTCTTC,CASSTDTQGAGNEQFF
TRBJ2-2,-,TRBD2,TRBV4-2,TGTGCCAGCAGCCAAGTACGTGGGGGGGGTACCGGGGAGCTGTTTTTT,CASSQVRGGGTGELFF
TRBJ2-3,-,-,TRBV11-3,TGTGCCAGCAGCGGCAGAACCGGGGCAGATACGCAGTATTTT,CASSGRTGADTQYF
TRBJ2-7,-,-,TRBV7-9,TGTGCCAGCAGCTTCCCTGACAAGTCCTACGAGCAGTACTTC,CASSFPDKSYEQYF
TRBJ2-1,-,TRBD2,TRBV11-2,TGTGCCAGCAGCCTGGGACTAGCGGGGATTTACAATGAGCAGTTCTTC,CASSLGLAGIYNEQFF
TRBJ1-2,-,TRBD1,TRBV6-1,TGTGCCAGCAGTGGGGGGACAGACCCTTTCTATGGCTACACCTTC,CASSGGTDPFYGYTF